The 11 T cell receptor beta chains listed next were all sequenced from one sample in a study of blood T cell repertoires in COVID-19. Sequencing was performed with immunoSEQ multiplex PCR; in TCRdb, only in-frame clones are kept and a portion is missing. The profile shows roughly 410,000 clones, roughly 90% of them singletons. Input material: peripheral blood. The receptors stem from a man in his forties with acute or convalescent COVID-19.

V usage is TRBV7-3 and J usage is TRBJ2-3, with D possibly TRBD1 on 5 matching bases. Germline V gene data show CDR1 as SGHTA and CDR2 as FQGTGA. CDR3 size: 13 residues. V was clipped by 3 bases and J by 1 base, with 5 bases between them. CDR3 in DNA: TGTGCCAGCAGCTTCAGGGGCACAGATACGCAGTATTTT. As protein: CASSFRGTDTQYF.

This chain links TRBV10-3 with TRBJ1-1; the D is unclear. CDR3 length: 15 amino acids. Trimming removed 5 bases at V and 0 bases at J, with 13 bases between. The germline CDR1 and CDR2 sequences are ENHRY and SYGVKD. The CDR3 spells CAISPNQVMNTEAFF. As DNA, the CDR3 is TGTGCCATCAGTCCCAACCAGGTCATGAACACTGAAGCTTTCTTT.

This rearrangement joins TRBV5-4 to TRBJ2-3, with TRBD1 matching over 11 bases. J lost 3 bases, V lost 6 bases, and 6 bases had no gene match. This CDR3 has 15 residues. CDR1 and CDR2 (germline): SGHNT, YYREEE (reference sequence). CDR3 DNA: TGTGCCAGCATCCCGGGACAGGGGGTTACAGATACGCAGTATTTT. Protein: CASIPGQGVTDTQYF.

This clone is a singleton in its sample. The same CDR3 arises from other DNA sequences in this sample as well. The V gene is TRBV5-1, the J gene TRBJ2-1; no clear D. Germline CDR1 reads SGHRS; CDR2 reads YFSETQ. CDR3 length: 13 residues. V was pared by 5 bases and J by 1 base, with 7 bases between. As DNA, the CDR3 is TGCGCCAGCAGGGCGGAATCCTACAATGAGCAGTTCTTC. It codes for CASRAESYNEQFF. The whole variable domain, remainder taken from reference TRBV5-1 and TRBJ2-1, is KAGVTQTPRYLIKTRGQQVTLSCSPISGHRSVSWYQQTPGQGLQFLFEYFSETQRNKGNFPGRFSGRQFSNSRSEMNVSTLELGDSALYLCASRAESYNEQFFGPGTRLTVL.

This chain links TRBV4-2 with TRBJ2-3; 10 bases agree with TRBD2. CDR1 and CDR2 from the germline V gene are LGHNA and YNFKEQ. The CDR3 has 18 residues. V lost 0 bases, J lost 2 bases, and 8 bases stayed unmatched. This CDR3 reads CASSQESSGGSATDTQYF. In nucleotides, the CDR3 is TGTGCCAGCAGCCAAGAATCTAGCGGGGGTTCAGCCACAGATACGCAGTATTTT.

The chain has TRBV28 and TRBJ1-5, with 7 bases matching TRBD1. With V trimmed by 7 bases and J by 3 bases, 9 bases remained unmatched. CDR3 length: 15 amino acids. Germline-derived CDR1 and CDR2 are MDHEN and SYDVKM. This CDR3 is CASTITRGNNQPQHF. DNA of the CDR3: TGTGCCAGCACCATTACCAGGGGGAACAATCAGCCCCAGCATTTT. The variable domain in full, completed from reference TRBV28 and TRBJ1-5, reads DVKVTQSSRYLVKRTGEKVFLECVQDMDHENMFWYRQDPGLGLRLIYFSYDVKMKEKGDIPEGYSVSREKKERFSLILESASTNQTSMYLCASTITRGNNQPQHFGDGTRLSIL.

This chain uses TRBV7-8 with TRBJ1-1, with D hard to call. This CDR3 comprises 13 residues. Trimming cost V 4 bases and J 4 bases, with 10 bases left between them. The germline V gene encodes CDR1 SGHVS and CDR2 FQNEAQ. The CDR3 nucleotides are TGTGCCAGCAGCTCCACGGTTGGCACTGAAGCTTTCTTT. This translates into CASSSTVGTEAFF.

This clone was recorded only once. CDR3 nucleotides: TGTGCCAGCTCGCGACAGGGCAGTTCACCCCTCCACTTT. As protein: CASSRQGSSPLHF. The chain is built from TRBV6-5 and TRBJ1-6; 7 nucleotides match TRBD1. The CDR3 sequence is 13 residues long. Trimming cost V 8 bases and J 9 bases; bases outside gene matches: 7. Looked up from germline, CDR1 is MNHEY and CDR2 is SVGAGI.

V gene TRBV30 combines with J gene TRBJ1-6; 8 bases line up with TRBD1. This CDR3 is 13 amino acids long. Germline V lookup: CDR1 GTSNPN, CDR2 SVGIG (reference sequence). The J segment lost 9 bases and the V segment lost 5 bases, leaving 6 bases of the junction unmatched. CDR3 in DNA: TGTGCCTGGGACGACAGGGGAGGTTCACCCCTCCACTTT. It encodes CAWDDRGGSPLHF.

The CDR3 region has the DNA TGTGCCAGCAGTTTAGGGGGGGGTGTTTCACCCCTCCACTTT. Its protein product is CASSLGGGVSPLHF. The rearrangement uses TRBV28 and TRBJ1-6; tentative D call: TRBD1 (5 bases). V lost 2 bases to trimming and J lost 9 bases, with 11 bases between them. CDR1 MDHEN and CDR2 SYDVKM come from the germline V gene. The CDR3 contains 14 residues. Variable domain in full (rest from reference TRBV28 and TRBJ1-6): DVKVTQSSRYLVKRTGEKVFLECVQDMDHENMFWYRQDPGLGLRLIYFSYDVKMKEKGDIPEGYSVSREKKERFSLILESASTNQTSMYLCASSLGGGVSPLHFGNGTRLTVT.

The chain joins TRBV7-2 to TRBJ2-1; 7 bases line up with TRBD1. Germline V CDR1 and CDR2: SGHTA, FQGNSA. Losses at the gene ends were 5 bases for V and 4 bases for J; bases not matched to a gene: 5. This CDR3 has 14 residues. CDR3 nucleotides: TGTGCCAGCAGCCCCGGGACAGCATACAATGAGCAGTTCTTC. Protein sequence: CASSPGTAYNEQFF.